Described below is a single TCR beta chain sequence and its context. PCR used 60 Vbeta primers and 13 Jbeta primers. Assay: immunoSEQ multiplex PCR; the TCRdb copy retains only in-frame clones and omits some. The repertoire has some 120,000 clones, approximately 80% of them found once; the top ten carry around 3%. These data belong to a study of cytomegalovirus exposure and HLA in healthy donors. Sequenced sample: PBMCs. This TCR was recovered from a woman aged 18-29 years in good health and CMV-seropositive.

CDR3: CASSFGQANNEQFF. The CDR3, as DNA: TGTGCCAGCAGCTTTGGGCAGGCAAACAATGAGCAGTTCTTC. The rearrangement uses TRBV11-2 and TRBJ2-1; D is ambiguous. Looked up from germline, CDR1 is SGHAT and CDR2 is FQNNGV. CDR3 length: 14 residues. Trimming removed 3 bases from V and 5 bases from J, with 11 bases in between.